The 10 T cell receptor beta chains below were found in one sample sequenced in a study of T cells in narcolepsy. Data came from immunoSEQ multiplex PCR; TCRdb stores just in-frame clones and leaves some out. The sample records fewer than 20,000 clones, roughly 85% being singletons. Sequencing used memory (CD45RA-) CD4+ T cells from blood. The receptor source for this set is a human donor in good health.

V is TRBV6-5 and J is TRBJ1-3; TRBD1 aligns across 8 bases. Per the germline V gene, CDR1 is MNHEY and CDR2 is SVGAGI. The CDR3 runs 13 residues. V shed 9 bases and J 1 base; nucleotides not matched to a gene: 2. The CDR3 nucleotides are TGTGCCAGTACAGGGGGGTCTGGAAACACCATATATTTT. Protein: CASTGGSGNTIYF.

The chain links TRBV15 to TRBJ2-5; TRBD1 matches at 7 bases. The CDR3 contains 14 residues. J lost 2 bases, V lost 5 bases, and 5 bases had no gene match. The germline V gene has CDR1 LNHNV and CDR2 YYDKDF (reference sequence). CDR3 sequence: CATSADRAQETQYF. CDR3 bases: TGTGCCACCAGCGCAGACAGGGCGCAAGAGACCCAGTACTTC. Filled out from reference TRBV15 and TRBJ2-5, the complete variable domain reads DAMVIQNPRYQVTQFGKPVTLSCSQTLNHNVMYWYQQKSSQAPKLLFHYYDKDFNNEADTPDNFQSRRPNTSFCFLDIRSPGLGDTAMYLCATSADRAQETQYFGPGTRLLVL.

V usage is TRBV19 and J usage is TRBJ1-2, with D possibly TRBD1 on 5 matching bases. The CDR3 is 15 amino acids. Deletions cut 6 bases from V and 6 bases from J, with 20 bases between. CDR1 and CDR2 from the germline V gene are LNHDA and SQIVND (reference sequence). The CDR3 nucleotides are TGTGCCAGTAGCCAATTAACCGGGACGGGGAATGGCTACACCTTC. This sequence encodes CASSQLTGTGNGYTF.

The chain uses TRBV5-1 and TRBJ2-7, with TRBD1 matching 9 bases. Germline lookup yields CDR1 SGHRS and CDR2 YFSETQ. The CDR3 is 14 amino acids. The ends lost 4 bases at V and 7 bases at J; junction bases unmatched: 9. The CDR3 DNA follows: TGCGCCAGCAGCCTTCCGGCCGGGACAGGGGAGCAGTACTTC. Protein: CASSLPAGTGEQYF.

The V gene is TRBV4-3, the J gene TRBJ2-4; 10 nucleotides agree with TRBD2. CDR1 and CDR2 (germline): LGHNA, YSLEER. This CDR3 has 19 amino acids. With V trimmed by 4 bases and J by 2 bases, 14 bases remained unmatched. The CDR3 coding sequence is TGCGCCAGCAGCCCCGCGCGGAGCGGGGGGGATTTCTCCAAAAACATTCAGTACTTC. Its translation is CASSPARSGGDFSKNIQYF.

There are a few counts of this clone. The gene calls are TRBV5-6 and TRBJ2-7; D perhaps matches TRBD1 (5 bases). Looked up from germline, CDR1 is SGHDT and CDR2 is YYEEEE. The CDR3 extends over 16 amino acids. The ends were cut back, 4 bases at V and 4 bases at J, with 21 bases in the middle. CDR3 in DNA: TGTGCCAGCAGCCACACCCCGACAAGGGGCCCGTACGAGCAGTACTTC. Encoded protein: CASSHTPTRGPYEQYF.

This sequence joins TRBV5-1 and TRBJ2-7, with D possibly being TRBD2 (6 bases). Trimming took 5 bases from V and 2 from J, leaving 17 bases between them. This CDR3 spans 15 amino acids. The germline gives CDR1 SGHRS, CDR2 YFSETQ. DNA for the CDR3: TGCGCCAGCAGATATGGCGATAGCGGAGCCTACGAGCAGTACTTC. It codes for CASRYGDSGAYEQYF.

This clone was counted between two and nine times. The chain couples TRBV6-1 to TRBJ2-7; TRBD1 matches at 7 bases. The length of the CDR3 is 12 residues. J lost 3 bases, V lost 6 bases, and 2 bases had no gene match. Germline V gene sequence: CDR1 MNHNS, CDR2 SASEGT. Here the CDR3 reads CASSNRGYEQYF. The CDR3 region has the DNA TGTGCCAGCAGCAACAGGGGCTACGAGCAGTACTTC.

The chain couples TRBV6-1 to TRBJ1-2; 9 positions match TRBD1. The CDR3 has 13 residues. Losses at the gene ends were 6 bases for V and 3 bases for J; bases not matched to a gene: 2. The germline CDR1 and CDR2 sequences are MNHNS and SASEGT. In DNA form, the CDR3 reads TGTGCCAGCAGGGGGGACAGGGACTATGGCTACACCTTC. Residues: CASRGDRDYGYTF.

This chain links TRBV7-3 with TRBJ2-5; D could derive from TRBD1 or TRBD2 (5 bases each). This CDR3 is built from 13 residues. Germline-derived CDR1 and CDR2 are SGHTA and FQGTGA. V was trimmed by 3 bases and J by 4 bases, leaving 9 bases between them. The CDR3 DNA is TGTGCCAGCAGCTTGGGACGGCGAGAGACCCAGTACTTC. Residues: CASSLGRRETQYF.